The entry below gives a single TCR beta chain sequence along with its context. The antigen remains unidentified. Losses at the gene ends were 2 bases for V and 4 bases for J; bases not matched to a gene: 7. The CDR3 is 15 amino acids. Germline-derived CDR1 and CDR2 are SGHTA and FQGNSA. Constant-region reverse primers amplified full-length variable regions, followed by semi-nested Nested Universal Primer A PCR. MiXCR was run by TCRdb on the 5' RACE reads, yielding one entry per CDR3 protein. Of roughly 4,900 distinct CDR3 sequences in the sample, around 70% were seen once. Findings and limits, study-wide: Greatest tumor Treg TCR overlap was with tumor naive CD4+ cells. Tumor memory CD4+ T cell TCR gene usage was found to cluster with blood and lymph node memory CD4+ cells and with lymph node naive CD4+ cells.

The TCR comes from a female donor with breast cancer. The material sequenced was naive CD4+ T cells sorted from blood. The sample's subset: naive CD4+ T cells, CD4+CD45RA+CD25-. The chain is built from TRBV7-2 and TRBJ2-7, with 8 positions matching TRBD1. CDR3 DNA: TGTGCCAGCAGCTTATTAGGGACAGGAGAATACGAGCAGTACTTC. This encodes CASSLLGTGEYEQYF.